What follows is one TCR beta chain and its context. This CDR3 region has 13 residues. The germline V and J ends were trimmed by 2 bases and 4 bases, with 8 bases remaining between them. Germline CDR1 reads MNHEY; CDR2 reads SMNVEV (reference sequence). The PCR made use of 60 Vbeta and 13 Jbeta primers. Method: immunoSEQ multiplex PCR; TCRdb's copy keeps in-frame clones and lacks some. The sample has 95,000 to 100,000 clones, approximately 85% seen once. These data come from a study of cytomegalovirus exposure and HLA in healthy donors. The chain joins TRBV27 to TRBJ2-5; tentatively, D is TRBD2 (6 bases). The sample taken for sequencing was PBMCs. This TCR was recovered from a man younger than 45 in good health and CMV-seronegative. The CDR3 DNA sequence: TGTGCCAGCAGTTTAGGGGGGAGAGAGACCCAGTACTTC. Its translation: CASSLGGRETQYF.